Listed below are T cell receptor beta chains from one sample, sequenced in a study of radiation and T cells in renal cell carcinoma. Assay: immunoSEQ multiplex PCR; the TCRdb copy retains only in-frame clones and omits some. The sample has over 120,000 clones; 80% to 90% are singletons. The input for sequencing was blood, taken from a patient whose treatment included radiotherapy and nephrectomy. The receptors here all came from a woman in her fifties or sixties with renal cell carcinoma. Both conserved end residues are part of each CDR3.

v_call	j_call	cdr3_aa
TRBV30	TRBJ2-7	CAWSPIDRAYEQYF
TRBV10-2	TRBJ2-1	CASRGTSGRVYEQFF
TRBV7-2	TRBJ2-7	CASSPQVPYEQYF
TRBV6-5	TRBJ2-1	CASSYSLAGAGEQFF
TRBV27	TRBJ1-2	CASGTWGRGYGYTF
TRBV5-1	TRBJ2-3	CASSLAEIRDTQYF
TRBV6-1	TRBJ2-3	CASSEAFQPDTQYF
TRBV19	TRBJ2-5	CASGNRDIETQYF
TRBV29-1	TRBJ2-5	CSVSGGTQETQYF
TRBV19	TRBJ2-2	CASLSNTGELFF
TRBV7-2	TRBJ2-1	CASSLAPGSYNEQFF
TRBV28	TRBJ1-1	CASRYRGALRAEAFF
TRBV7-2	TRBJ1-1	CASSLGGPAGVMNTEAFF
TRBV5-4	TRBJ1-3	CASSLDSSGNTIYF
TRBV14	TRBJ1-3	CASSKGGSGNTIYF
TRBV18	TRBJ1-2	CASSNSAPYGYTF
TRBV5-4	TRBJ2-5	CASSSQRSLGETQYF
TRBV6-5	TRBJ2-3	CASNPGQWDTQYF
TRBV4-3	TRBJ2-1	CASSQVRYRHEQFF
TRBV14	TRBJ2-1	CASSFFQGLVDNEQFF
TRBV7-8	TRBJ2-7	CASSVMFTSSYEQYF
TRBV10-2	TRBJ1-3	CASSEMGGQGNTIYF
TRBV5-4	TRBJ1-4	CASSSRSRDRVWNEKLFF
TRBV19	TRBJ2-1	CASSIQTGWPFF
TRBV2	TRBJ2-7	CASRAVLGQRSEQYF
TRBV7-9	TRBJ1-5	CASSLDNQPQHF
TRBV5-8	TRBJ2-3	CASRSAGAFTDTQYF
TRBV7-2	TRBJ2-2	CASSSWTRNTGELFF
TRBV4-1	TRBJ1-4	CASSGTLRNEKLFF
TRBV5-1	TRBJ1-1	CASSSAGEEAFF
TRBV6-1	TRBJ1-5	CASTEGVGQPQHF
TRBV14	TRBJ1-4	CASSPYFNEKLFF
TRBV5-1	TRBJ1-1	CASSLAGLRTGTEAFF
TRBV9	TRBJ1-4	CASSVGSGGEKLFF
TRBV4-3	TRBJ1-2	CASSQDTQVGGGRNYGYTF
TRBV9	TRBJ2-3	CASSPLAGDTDTQYF
TRBV5-6	TRBJ2-2	CASTLGGTGTGELFF
TRBV19	TRBJ1-1	CASSPSGISVDTEAFF
TRBV7-6	TRBJ1-5	CASSSCWHYSNQPQHF
TRBV6-6	TRBJ2-1	CASKVETSGNEQFF
TRBV19	TRBJ2-7	CASSIAASGIYEQYF
TRBV6-5	TRBJ2-1	CASSISGRTSDEQFF
TRBV19	TRBJ2-1	CASSIILGYEQFF
TRBV7-3	TRBJ2-7	CASSLKTGGTNEQYF
TRBV6-6	TRBJ2-3	CASGFTDTQYF
TRBV2	TRBJ2-6	CASNQGGAGANVLTF